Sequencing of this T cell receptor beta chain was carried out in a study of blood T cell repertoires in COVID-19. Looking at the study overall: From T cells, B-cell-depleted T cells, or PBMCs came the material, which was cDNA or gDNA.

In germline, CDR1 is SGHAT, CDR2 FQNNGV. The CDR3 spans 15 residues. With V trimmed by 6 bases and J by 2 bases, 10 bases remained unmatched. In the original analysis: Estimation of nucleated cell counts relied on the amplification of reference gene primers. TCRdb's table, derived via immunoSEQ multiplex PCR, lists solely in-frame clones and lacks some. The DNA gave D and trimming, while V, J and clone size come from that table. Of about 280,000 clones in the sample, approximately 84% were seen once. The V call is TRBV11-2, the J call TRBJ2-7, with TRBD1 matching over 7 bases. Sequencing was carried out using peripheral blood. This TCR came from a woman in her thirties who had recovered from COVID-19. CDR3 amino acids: CASSSRTGETYEQYF. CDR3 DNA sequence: TGTGCCAGCAGTTCCCGGACAGGAGAGACCTACGAGCAGTACTTC.